Listed below are T cell receptor beta chains from one sample, sequenced in a study of blood T cell repertoires in COVID-19. Libraries were prepared by immunoSEQ multiplex PCR; TCRdb keeps only in-frame clonotypes and omits some of them. This table holds over 90,000 clones, 70% to 90% found once. Sample: peripheral blood. Receptor source: a man aged 50 or older with active COVID-19. Both conserved end residues are part of each CDR3. The D gene is left open where the match is weak. Expanded clones are given a class, and other clones once, few, many or no size at all.

d_call	v_call	clone_size	j_call	cdr3_nt	cdr3_aa
TRBD1	TRBV7-9	.	TRBJ2-7	TGTGCCAGCAGCCCCCCCGGGACAGGGCCCTACGAGCAGTACTTC	CASSPPGTGPYEQYF
TRBD2	TRBV9	.	TRBJ2-3	TGTGCCAGCAGCGTAGCTTTACTAGCGGGGCCTTCTAGCACAGATACGCAGTATTTT	CASSVALLAGPSSTDTQYF
.	TRBV3-1/TRBV3-2	.	TRBJ1-1	TGTGCCAGCAGCCAGGACACCATGAACACTGAAGCTTTCTTT	CASSQDTMNTEAFF
.	TRBV3-1/TRBV3-2	.	TRBJ1-1	TGTGCCAGCAGCCTGGGGGGGAGTTTAGGCGGGGAAGCTTTCTTT	CASSLGGSLGGEAFF
.	TRBV12-3/TRBV12-4	once	TRBJ1-3	TGTGCCAGCAGTTTCAGCTCTGGAAACACCATATATTTT	CASSFSSGNTIYF
.	TRBV12-3/TRBV12-4	.	TRBJ1-4	TGTGCCAGCATGATTCGCGGCAATGAAAAACTGTTTTTT	CASMIRGNEKLFF
.	TRBV18	.	TRBJ2-7	TGTGCCAGCTCACCAGGGGCAGAAGCCTACGAGCAGTACTTC	CASSPGAEAYEQYF
TRBD2	TRBV5-1	.	TRBJ2-1	TGCGCCAGCAGCTGGGAGGGGACTAGCGGCAATGAGCAGTTCTTC	CASSWEGTSGNEQFF
.	TRBV6-5	.	TRBJ2-1	TGTGCCAGCAGTACCGACTCTTTTGGGTACAATGAGCAGTTCTTC	CASSTDSFGYNEQFF
TRBD2	TRBV2	once	TRBJ2-3	TGTGCCAGCAGCATACTAGCGGGGCACACAGATACGCAGTATTTT	CASSILAGHTDTQYF
.	TRBV10-3	few	TRBJ1-6	TGTGCCATCAACGGCGGGTTGGGTTCACCCCTCCACTTT	CAINGGLGSPLHF
.	TRBV11-1	.	TRBJ2-7	TGTGCCAGCAGCTTAGACAGCTACGAGCAGTACTTC	CASSLDSYEQYF
.	TRBV19	.	TRBJ1-2	TGTGCCAGTAGCCCCGGACAAAGCTATGGCCACACCTTC	CASSPGQSYGHTF